These 27 T cell receptor beta chains were all obtained from the same sample, sequenced in a study of cytomegalovirus exposure and HLA in healthy donors. The repertoire was sequenced with immunoSEQ multiplex PCR; TCRdb's copy has only in-frame clones and lacks some. This table has about 160,000 clones, approximately 89% appearing once. The specimen sequenced was PBMCs. The receptors here all came from a woman aged 18-29 years in good health and CMV-seropositive.

This sequence joins TRBV6-4 and TRBJ1-5; D is undetermined. The CDR3 is 14 residues long. Per germline, CDR1 MRHNA and CDR2 SNTAGT. The ends were cut back, 4 bases at V and 4 bases at J, with 11 bases in the middle. The CDR3 is CASSARQPNQPQHF. The CDR3 nucleotides read TGTGCCAGCAGTGCTAGGCAGCCAAATCAGCCCCAGCATTTT.

The chain combines TRBV2 with TRBJ2-2; TRBD2 agrees at 11 bases. Germline V lookup: CDR1 SNHLY, CDR2 FYNNEI. V dropped 5 bases and J dropped 2; count of bases not matched to a gene: 13. The CDR3 has 19 amino acids. The CDR3 nucleotides are TGTGCCAGCAGTAAGAGCCTGGTGGGACTAGCGGCTAACACCGGGGAGCTGTTTTTT. It translates to CASSKSLVGLAANTGELFF.

The J gene is TRBJ2-1, the V gene TRBV9; a weak D match, TRBD1 (6 bases). The V and J ends lost 10 bases and 3 bases respectively, with 29 bases between them. The CDR3 is made up of 18 amino acids. Germline V gene sequence: CDR1 SGDLS, CDR2 YYNGEE. CDR3 sequence (DNA): TGTGCCCACGGGCCCCCGAAAGGACAGACCACAAACTACAATGAGCAGTTCTTC. Protein sequence: CAHGPPKGQTTNYNEQFF.

The chain carries TRBV6-4 and TRBJ2-1; 8 nucleotides align to TRBD2. This CDR3 region has 15 residues. CDR1 is MRHNA and CDR2 is SNTAGT in the germline V gene. V lost 3 bases, J lost 5 bases, and 6 bases stayed unmatched. DNA of the CDR3: TGTGCCAGCAGTGAGACGGGACTAGATAACAATGAGCAGTTCTTC. This gives the protein CASSETGLDNNEQFF.

This chain connects TRBV15 to TRBJ2-3; possible D gene TRBD2, 5 bases. Germline lookup yields CDR1 LNHNV and CDR2 YYDKDF (reference sequence). The CDR3 sequence is 15 residues long. Trimming left V 1 base short and J 0 bases short, with 8 bases between. CDR3 sequence reads: CATSRGGVSTDTQYF. The CDR3 DNA follows: TGTGCCACCAGCAGAGGGGGAGTTAGCACAGATACGCAGTATTTT.

The V and J genes are TRBV27 and TRBJ2-1; TRBD1 aligns across 11 bases. From germline, CDR1 is MNHEY and CDR2 SMNVEV (reference sequence). Losses at the gene ends were 7 bases for V and 9 bases for J; bases not matched to a gene: 11. The CDR3 extends over 15 amino acids. The CDR3 DNA reads as TGTGCCAGCACCTCCTTGGGACAGGGGGACACTGAGCAGTTCTTC. It is translated as CASTSLGQGDTEQFF.

The V gene is TRBV18, the J gene TRBJ2-5; D gene uncertain. Germline V gene data show CDR1 as KGHSH and CDR2 as LQKENI. V dropped 4 bases and J dropped 3 bases, with 15 bases sitting between them. The CDR3 is 15 residues long. CDR3 bases: TGTGCCAGCTCACGACAACGCGCAACTGAAGAGACCCAGTACTTC. Amino acid sequence: CASSRQRATEETQYF. The full variable domain, its missing parts supplied by reference TRBV18 and TRBJ2-5, is NAGVMQNPRHLVRRRGQEARLRCSPMKGHSHVYWYRQLPEEGLKFMVYLQKENIIDESGMPKERFSAEFPKEGPSILRIQQVVRGDSAAYFCASSRQRATEETQYFGPGTRLLVL.

The chain joins TRBV6-6 to TRBJ2-1, with D possibly TRBD2 on 6 matching bases. The V gene's germline CDR1 is MNHNY and CDR2 SVGAGI (reference sequence). The V end was cut by 6 bases, the J end by 9 bases, with 12 bases between. The CDR3 extends over 12 amino acids. DNA of the CDR3: TGTGCCAGCAGCCGGGACTTAGGTGAGCAGTTCTTC. This gives the protein CASSRDLGEQFF.

This chain uses TRBV11-3 with TRBJ2-2, with 8 positions matching TRBD1. V gave up 6 bases and J gave up 6 bases; unmatched junction bases: 9. The CDR3 contains 15 residues. Germline V CDR1 and CDR2: SGHNT, YENEEA. The CDR3 DNA follows: TGTGCCAGCAGTTTCGACAGGGGAGATCCCGGGGAGCTGTTTTTT. Its translation: CASSFDRGDPGELFF.

This rearrangement joins TRBV5-1 to TRBJ2-1; TRBD2 aligns across 13 bases. V lost 2 bases and J lost 4; bases outside the gene matches: 6. The germline CDR1 and CDR2 sequences are SGHRS and YFSETQ. This CDR3 is built from 17 residues. CDR3 in amino acids: CASSLLAGGNSYNEQFF. CDR3 sequence (DNA): TGCGCCAGCAGCTTACTAGCGGGAGGGAACTCATACAATGAGCAGTTCTTC.

The chain links TRBV29-1 to TRBJ2-5, with no clear D. The CDR3 runs 12 residues. In germline, CDR1 is SQVTM, CDR2 ANQGSEA. V was cut by 3 bases and J by 4 bases, with 9 bases left in between. The CDR3 sequence is CSVDLSTETQYF. The CDR3, as DNA: TGCAGCGTTGATTTGAGTACAGAGACCCAGTACTTC.

The chain uses TRBV6-5 and TRBJ2-2; a possible D gene is TRBD1 (5 bases). The V gene lost 4 bases and the J gene lost 0 bases, with 9 bases spanning the gap. Germline V gene sequence: CDR1 MNHEY, CDR2 SVGAGI. This CDR3 is built from 15 residues. CDR3 amino acids: CASSLAGSNTGELFF. The CDR3 coding sequence is TGTGCCAGCAGTTTGGCAGGGTCGAACACCGGGGAGCTGTTTTTT.

This clone was detected once. The genes are TRBV11-2 and TRBJ2-3; no reliable D call. This CDR3 region has 15 residues. The germline V gene encodes CDR1 SGHAT and CDR2 FQNNGV. V was clipped by 2 bases and J by 0 bases, with 9 bases between them. The CDR3 spells CASSLSPGSTDTQYF. The CDR3 region has the DNA TGTGCCAGCAGCTTATCCCCAGGTAGCACAGATACGCAGTATTTT.

The V call is TRBV6-1, the J call TRBJ1-4, with D maybe TRBD1 (6 bases). Trimming took off 4 bases at V and 6 bases at J, with 15 bases between the two ends. Germline V gene lookup returns CDR1 MNHNS and CDR2 SASEGT. This CDR3 contains 15 residues. This chain's CDR3 is CASSGRQGGDEKLFF. In DNA form, the CDR3 reads TGTGCCAGCAGTGGAAGACAAGGGGGGGATGAAAAACTGTTTTTT.

The gene calls are TRBV2 and TRBJ2-5; D may be TRBD1 (5 bases). Trimming removed 6 bases at V and 5 bases at J, with 13 bases between. The germline V gene has CDR1 SNHLY and CDR2 FYNNEI. The CDR3 is 13 amino acids. The CDR3 sequence is CASRLLPGETQYF. The CDR3 nucleotides read TGTGCCAGCAGACTCCTCCCAGGGGAGACCCAGTACTTC.

The chain combines TRBV29-1 with TRBJ2-3, with TRBD2 matching over 9 bases. The CDR3 length is 15 residues. Looked up from germline, CDR1 is SQVTM and CDR2 is ANQGSEA. The ends lost 5 bases at V and 2 bases at J; junction bases unmatched: 8. CDR3 sequence: CSVTRAGGPTDTQYF. The CDR3 nucleotides read TGCAGCGTTACGAGGGCGGGAGGGCCCACAGATACGCAGTATTTT.

Only a few counts were recorded for this clone. The genes are TRBV10-3 and TRBJ2-7, with 7 bases lining up with TRBD2. This CDR3 spans 15 amino acids. Per germline, CDR1 ENHRY and CDR2 SYGVKD. Trimming removed 9 bases from V and 0 bases from J; junction bases left unmatched: 11. CDR3 sequence: CAISSSGGSSYEQYF. The CDR3 DNA follows: TGTGCCATTTCCTCTAGCGGAGGAAGCTCCTACGAGCAGTACTTC.

The CDR3 sequence is CASSLDGTSMNEQFF. CDR3 DNA: TGTGCCAGCAGCTTAGATGGGACTAGCATGAATGAGCAGTTCTTC. The V gene is TRBV7-2, the J gene TRBJ2-1, with 9 positions matching TRBD2. The CDR3 is 15 amino acids. The trim removed 1 base at V and 7 bases at J, leaving 5 bases unmatched. CDR1 SGHTA and CDR2 FQGNSA come from the germline V gene.

The V gene is TRBV4-1, the J gene TRBJ1-1; D is unclear. The CDR3 runs to 12 residues. V was shortened by 4 bases and J by 2 bases, with 5 bases between the two germline ends. Germline assignment: CDR1 MGHRA and CDR2 YSYEKL. As DNA, the CDR3 is TGCGCCAGCAGCCCACTCAACACTGAAGCTTTCTTT. This encodes CASSPLNTEAFF.

The gene calls are TRBV9 and TRBJ1-1, with a possible D match to TRBD1 (5 bases). This CDR3 has 15 amino acids. Trimming shortened V by 3 bases and J by 4 bases, and 16 bases separated the two germline ends. The germline gives CDR1 SGDLS, CDR2 YYNGEE. The CDR3 loop reads CASSATGLGSTEAFF. The CDR3 DNA is TGTGCCAGCAGCGCAACGGGACTTGGGTCCACTGAAGCTTTCTTT.

The chain uses TRBV7-9 and TRBJ2-2; 11 bases agree with TRBD2. V dropped 5 bases and J dropped 2; count of bases not matched to a gene: 7. The V gene's germline CDR1 is SEHNR and CDR2 FQNEAQ (reference sequence). There are 17 residues in the CDR3. For the CDR3, the DNA is TGTGCCAGCAGCCCGGGACTAGCGGACCTCAACACCGGGGAGCTGTTTTTT. It codes for CASSPGLADLNTGELFF.

The chain recombines TRBV7-9 with TRBJ2-7, with a tentative D call TRBD1 (6 bases). Germline V gene data show CDR1 as SEHNR and CDR2 as FQNEAQ (reference sequence). V lost 8 bases to trimming and J lost 1 base, with 12 bases between them. The CDR3 runs 13 residues. DNA for the CDR3: TGTGCCAGCGAAGGACAGCTTTCCTACGAGCAGTACTTC. This encodes CASEGQLSYEQYF.

J is TRBJ1-2 and V is TRBV6-5, with TRBD1 as a possible D gene (5 bases). CDR3 length: 13 residues. The V gene's germline CDR1 is MNHEY and CDR2 SVGAGI. Trimming took 6 bases from V and 6 from J, leaving 14 bases between them. CDR3 nucleotide sequence: TGTGCCAGCAGACAGAAGGGGTTCAATGGCTACACCTTC. Amino acid sequence: CASRQKGFNGYTF.

This chain links TRBV5-1 with TRBJ2-2; a weak D match, TRBD2 (6 bases). The germline gives CDR1 SGHRS, CDR2 YFSETQ. The CDR3 has 12 amino acids. Trimming left V 4 bases short and J 10 bases short, with 11 bases between. CDR3: CASSAGSKELFF. CDR3 nucleotide sequence: TGCGCCAGCAGCGCGGGATCAAAGGAGCTGTTTTTT.

V and J are TRBV20-1 and TRBJ1-1; no clear D gene. Trimming pared 3 bases from V and 8 bases from J, leaving 7 bases between. The CDR3 is 10 amino acids. CDR1 is DFQATT and CDR2 is SNEGSKA in the germline V gene (reference sequence). CDR3 sequence (DNA): TGCAGTGCTAGTTACCAGGAAGCTTTCTTT. It yields the protein CSASYQEAFF.

The V call is TRBV7-2, the J call TRBJ2-3; D gene ambiguous. Germline CDR1 SGHTA, CDR2 FQGNSA. The CDR3 totals 16 residues. Deletions cut 1 base from V and 6 bases from J, with 17 bases between. CDR3 sequence: CASSLGGLGLSDTQYF. CDR3 coding DNA: TGTGCCAGCAGCTTAGGTGGTCTGGGCCTTTCGGATACGCAGTATTTT.

The rearrangement uses TRBV30 and TRBJ1-5; D gene ambiguous. V lost 2 bases, J lost 15 bases, and 17 bases lay in between. Germline V lookup: CDR1 GTSNPN, CDR2 SVGIG (reference sequence). This CDR3 is built from 12 residues. The CDR3 DNA reads TGTGCCTGGAGTTCCCAGCGGAGCCGACTGCATTTT. Translation gives CAWSSQRSRLHF. Based on the CDR3 plus reference TRBV30 and TRBJ1-5, the full variable domain is SQTIHQWPATLVQPVGSPLSLECTVEGTSNPNLYWYRQAAGRGLQLLFYSVGIGQISSEVPQNLSASRPQDRQFILSSKKLLLSDSGFYLCAWSSQRSRLHFGDGTRLSIL.